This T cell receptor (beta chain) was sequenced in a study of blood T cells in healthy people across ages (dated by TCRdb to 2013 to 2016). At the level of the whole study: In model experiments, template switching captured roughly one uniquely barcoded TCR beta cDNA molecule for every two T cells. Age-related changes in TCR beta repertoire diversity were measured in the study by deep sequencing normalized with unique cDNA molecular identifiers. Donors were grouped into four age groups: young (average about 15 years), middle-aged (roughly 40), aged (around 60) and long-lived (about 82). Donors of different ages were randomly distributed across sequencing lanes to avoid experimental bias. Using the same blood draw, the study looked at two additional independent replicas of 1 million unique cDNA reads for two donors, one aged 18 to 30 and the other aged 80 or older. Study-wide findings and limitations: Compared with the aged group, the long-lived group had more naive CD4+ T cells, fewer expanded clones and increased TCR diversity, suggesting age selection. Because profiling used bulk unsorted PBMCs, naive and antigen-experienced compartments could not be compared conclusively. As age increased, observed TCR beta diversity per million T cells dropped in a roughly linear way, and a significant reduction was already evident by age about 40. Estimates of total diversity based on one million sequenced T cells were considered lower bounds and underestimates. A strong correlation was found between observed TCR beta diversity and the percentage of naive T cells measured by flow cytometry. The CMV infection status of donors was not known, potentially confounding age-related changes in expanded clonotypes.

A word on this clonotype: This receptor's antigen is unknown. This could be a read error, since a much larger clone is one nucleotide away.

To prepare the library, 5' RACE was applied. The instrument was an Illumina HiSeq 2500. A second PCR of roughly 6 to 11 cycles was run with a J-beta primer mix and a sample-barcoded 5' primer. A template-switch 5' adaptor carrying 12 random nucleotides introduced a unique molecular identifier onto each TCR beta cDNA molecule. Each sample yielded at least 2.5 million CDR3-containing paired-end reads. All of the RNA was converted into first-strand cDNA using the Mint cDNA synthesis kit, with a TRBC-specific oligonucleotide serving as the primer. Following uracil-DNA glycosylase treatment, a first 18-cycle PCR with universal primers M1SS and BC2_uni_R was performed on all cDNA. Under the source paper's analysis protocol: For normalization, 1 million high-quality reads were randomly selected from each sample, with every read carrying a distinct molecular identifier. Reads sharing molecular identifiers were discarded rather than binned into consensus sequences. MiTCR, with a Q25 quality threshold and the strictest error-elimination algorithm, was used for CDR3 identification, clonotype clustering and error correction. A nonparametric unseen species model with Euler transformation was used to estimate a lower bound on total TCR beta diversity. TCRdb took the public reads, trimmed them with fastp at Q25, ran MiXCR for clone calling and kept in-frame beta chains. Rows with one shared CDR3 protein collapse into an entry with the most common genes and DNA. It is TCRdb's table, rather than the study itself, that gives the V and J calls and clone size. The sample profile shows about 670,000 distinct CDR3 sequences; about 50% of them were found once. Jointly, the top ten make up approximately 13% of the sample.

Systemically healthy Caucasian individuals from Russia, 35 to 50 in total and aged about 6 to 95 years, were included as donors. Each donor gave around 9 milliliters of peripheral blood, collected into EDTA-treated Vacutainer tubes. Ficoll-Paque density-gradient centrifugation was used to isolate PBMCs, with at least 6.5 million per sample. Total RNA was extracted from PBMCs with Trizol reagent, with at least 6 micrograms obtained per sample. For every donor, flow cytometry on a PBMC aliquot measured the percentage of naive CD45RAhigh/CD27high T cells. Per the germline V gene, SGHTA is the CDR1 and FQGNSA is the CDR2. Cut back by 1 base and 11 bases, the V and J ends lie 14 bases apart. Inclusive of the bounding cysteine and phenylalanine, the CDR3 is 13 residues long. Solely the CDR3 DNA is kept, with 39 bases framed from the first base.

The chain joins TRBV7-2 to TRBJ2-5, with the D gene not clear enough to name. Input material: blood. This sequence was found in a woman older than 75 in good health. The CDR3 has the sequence CASSLGPPDEQYF. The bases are TGTGCCAGCAGCTTAGGGCCACCGGATGAGCAGTACTTC.